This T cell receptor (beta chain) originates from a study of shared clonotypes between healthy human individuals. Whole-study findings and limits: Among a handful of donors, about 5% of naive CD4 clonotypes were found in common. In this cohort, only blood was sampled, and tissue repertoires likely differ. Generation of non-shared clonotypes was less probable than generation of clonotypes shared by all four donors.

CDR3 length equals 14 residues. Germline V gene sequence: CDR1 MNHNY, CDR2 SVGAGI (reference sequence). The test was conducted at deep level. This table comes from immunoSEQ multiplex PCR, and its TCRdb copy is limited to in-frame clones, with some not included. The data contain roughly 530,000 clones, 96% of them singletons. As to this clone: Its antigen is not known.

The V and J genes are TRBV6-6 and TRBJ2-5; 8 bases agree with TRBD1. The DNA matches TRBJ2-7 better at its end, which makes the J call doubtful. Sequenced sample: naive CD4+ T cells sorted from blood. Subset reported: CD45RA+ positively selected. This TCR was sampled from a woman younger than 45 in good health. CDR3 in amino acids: CASSYRGQGYEQYF. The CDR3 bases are TGTGCCAGCAGTTACCGTGGACAGGGCTACGAGCAGTACTTC.